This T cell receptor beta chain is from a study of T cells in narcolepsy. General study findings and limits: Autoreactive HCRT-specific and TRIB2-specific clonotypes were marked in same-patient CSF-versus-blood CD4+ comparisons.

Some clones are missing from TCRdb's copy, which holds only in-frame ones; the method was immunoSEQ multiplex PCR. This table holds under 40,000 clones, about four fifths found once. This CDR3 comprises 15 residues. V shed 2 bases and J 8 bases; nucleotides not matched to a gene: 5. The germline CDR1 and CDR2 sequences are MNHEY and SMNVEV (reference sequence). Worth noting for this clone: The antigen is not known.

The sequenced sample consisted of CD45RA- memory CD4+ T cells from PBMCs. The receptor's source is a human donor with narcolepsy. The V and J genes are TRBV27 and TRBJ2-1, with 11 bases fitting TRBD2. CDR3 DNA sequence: TGTGCCAGCAGTTTAATAACTAGCGGGAGTCATGAGCAGTTCTTC. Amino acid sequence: CASSLITSGSHEQFF.